This TCR beta chain was sequenced for a study of blood T cell repertoires in COVID-19. Study details: Researchers got acute and convalescent COVID-19 samples from the United States, Italy and Spain. Sources were T cells, B-cell-depleted T cells, or PBMCs; the material itself was cDNA or gDNA.

The germline V and J ends were trimmed by 1 base and 0 bases, with 7 bases remaining between them. CDR3 length equals 14 residues. Germline assignment: CDR1 SGHAT and CDR2 FQNNGV. Study processing details: Amplification from reference gene primers served as the basis for estimated nucleated cell counts. TCRdb's copy holds only in-frame clones and misses some; the assay was immunoSEQ multiplex PCR. The V and J calls and clone size were taken over from that table, and D and trimming were inferred from the DNA. Of about 230,000 clones detected, less than 90% appear once; the ten largest clones hold around 2.6%.

The chain uses TRBV11-2 and TRBJ2-7; weak D call: TRBD2 (5 bases). Specimen: peripheral blood. The sequence was obtained from a woman aged 70-85 years with active or convalescent COVID-19. The CDR3 DNA follows: TGTGCCAGCAGCTTAGGGAGGAACTCCTACGAGCAGTACTTC. This gives the protein CASSLGRNSYEQYF.